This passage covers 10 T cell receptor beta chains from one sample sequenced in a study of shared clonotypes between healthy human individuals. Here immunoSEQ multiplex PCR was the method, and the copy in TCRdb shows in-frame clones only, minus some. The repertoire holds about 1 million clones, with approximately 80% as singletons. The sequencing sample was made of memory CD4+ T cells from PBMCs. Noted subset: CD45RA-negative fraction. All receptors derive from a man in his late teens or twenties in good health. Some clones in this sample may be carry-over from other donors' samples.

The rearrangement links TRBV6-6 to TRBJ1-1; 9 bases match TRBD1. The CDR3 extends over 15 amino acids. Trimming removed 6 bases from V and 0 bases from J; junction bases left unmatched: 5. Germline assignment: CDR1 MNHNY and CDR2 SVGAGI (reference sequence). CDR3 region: CASSWTGALNTEAFF. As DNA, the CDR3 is TGTGCCAGCAGCTGGACAGGGGCCCTGAACACTGAAGCTTTCTTT.

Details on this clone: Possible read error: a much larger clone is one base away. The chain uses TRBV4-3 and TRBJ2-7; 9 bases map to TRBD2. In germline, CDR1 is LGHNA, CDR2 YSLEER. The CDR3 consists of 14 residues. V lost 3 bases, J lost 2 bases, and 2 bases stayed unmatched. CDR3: CASSQREGPYEQYF. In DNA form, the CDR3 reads TGCGCCAGCAGCCAGCGGGAGGGCCCCTACGAGCAGTACTTC.

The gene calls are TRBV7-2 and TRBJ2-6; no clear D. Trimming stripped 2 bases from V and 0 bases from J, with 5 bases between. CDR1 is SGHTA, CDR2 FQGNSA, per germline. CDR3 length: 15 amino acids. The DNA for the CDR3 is TGTGCCAGCAGCTTAAGTGACTCTGGGGCCAACGTCCTGACTTTC. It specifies CASSLSDSGANVLTF.

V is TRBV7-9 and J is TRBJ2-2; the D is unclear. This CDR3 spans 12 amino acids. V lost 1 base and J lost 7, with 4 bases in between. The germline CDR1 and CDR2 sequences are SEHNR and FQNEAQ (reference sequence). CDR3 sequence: CASSLVVGELFF. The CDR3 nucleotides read TGTGCCAGCAGCTTAGTGGTCGGGGAGCTGTTTTTT.

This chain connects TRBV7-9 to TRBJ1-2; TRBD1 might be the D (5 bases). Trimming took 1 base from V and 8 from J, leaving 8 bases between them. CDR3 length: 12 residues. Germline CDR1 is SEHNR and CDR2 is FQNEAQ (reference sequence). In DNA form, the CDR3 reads TGTGCCAGCAGCTTAGATGGGACGGGCTACACCTTC. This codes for CASSLDGTGYTF. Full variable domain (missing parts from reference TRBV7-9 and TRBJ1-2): DTGVSQNPRHKITKRGQNVTFRCDPISEHNRLYWYRQTLGQGPEFLTYFQNEAQLEKSRLLSDRFSAERPKGSFSTLEIQRTEQGDSAMYLCASSLDGTGYTFGSGTRLTVV.

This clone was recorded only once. The CDR3 sequence is CASSLGVTQYF. The CDR3 DNA is TGTGCCAGCAGTTTAGGGGTCACGCAGTACTTC. The gene calls are TRBV28 and TRBJ2-7; no clear D gene. The germline V gene encodes CDR1 MDHEN and CDR2 SYDVKM. The CDR3 sequence is 11 residues long. The V gene lost 2 bases and the J gene lost 9 bases, with 8 bases spanning the gap.

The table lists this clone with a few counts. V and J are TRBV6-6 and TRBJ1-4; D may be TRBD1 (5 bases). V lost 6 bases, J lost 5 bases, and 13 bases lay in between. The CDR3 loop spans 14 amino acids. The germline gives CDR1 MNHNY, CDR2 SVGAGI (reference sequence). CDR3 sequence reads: CASRAPGGNEKLFF. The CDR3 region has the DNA TGTGCCAGCAGGGCCCCGGGGGGGAATGAAAAACTGTTTTTT.

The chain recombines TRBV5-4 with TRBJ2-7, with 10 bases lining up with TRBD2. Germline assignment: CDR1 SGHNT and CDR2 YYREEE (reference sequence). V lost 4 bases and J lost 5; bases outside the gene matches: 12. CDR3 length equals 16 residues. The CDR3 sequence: CASSAGRSGRANEQYF. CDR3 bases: TGTGCCAGCAGCGCCGGAAGGAGCGGGAGGGCAAACGAGCAGTACTTC.

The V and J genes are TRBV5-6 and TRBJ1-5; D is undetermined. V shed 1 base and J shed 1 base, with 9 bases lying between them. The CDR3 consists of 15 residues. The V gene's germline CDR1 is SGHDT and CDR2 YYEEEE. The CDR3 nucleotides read TGTGCCAGCAGCTTGCGTAGTAAGAGCAATCAGCCCCAGCATTTT. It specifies CASSLRSKSNQPQHF.

The CDR3 DNA reads as TGTGCCAGCAGTGATTTCGGTGAGCAGTTCTTC. Its protein is CASSDFGEQFF. The chain joins TRBV25-1 to TRBJ2-1, with D hard to call. Trimming left V 3 bases short and J 9 bases short, with 6 bases between. From germline, CDR1 is MGHDK and CDR2 SYGVNS. The CDR3 is 11 amino acids.